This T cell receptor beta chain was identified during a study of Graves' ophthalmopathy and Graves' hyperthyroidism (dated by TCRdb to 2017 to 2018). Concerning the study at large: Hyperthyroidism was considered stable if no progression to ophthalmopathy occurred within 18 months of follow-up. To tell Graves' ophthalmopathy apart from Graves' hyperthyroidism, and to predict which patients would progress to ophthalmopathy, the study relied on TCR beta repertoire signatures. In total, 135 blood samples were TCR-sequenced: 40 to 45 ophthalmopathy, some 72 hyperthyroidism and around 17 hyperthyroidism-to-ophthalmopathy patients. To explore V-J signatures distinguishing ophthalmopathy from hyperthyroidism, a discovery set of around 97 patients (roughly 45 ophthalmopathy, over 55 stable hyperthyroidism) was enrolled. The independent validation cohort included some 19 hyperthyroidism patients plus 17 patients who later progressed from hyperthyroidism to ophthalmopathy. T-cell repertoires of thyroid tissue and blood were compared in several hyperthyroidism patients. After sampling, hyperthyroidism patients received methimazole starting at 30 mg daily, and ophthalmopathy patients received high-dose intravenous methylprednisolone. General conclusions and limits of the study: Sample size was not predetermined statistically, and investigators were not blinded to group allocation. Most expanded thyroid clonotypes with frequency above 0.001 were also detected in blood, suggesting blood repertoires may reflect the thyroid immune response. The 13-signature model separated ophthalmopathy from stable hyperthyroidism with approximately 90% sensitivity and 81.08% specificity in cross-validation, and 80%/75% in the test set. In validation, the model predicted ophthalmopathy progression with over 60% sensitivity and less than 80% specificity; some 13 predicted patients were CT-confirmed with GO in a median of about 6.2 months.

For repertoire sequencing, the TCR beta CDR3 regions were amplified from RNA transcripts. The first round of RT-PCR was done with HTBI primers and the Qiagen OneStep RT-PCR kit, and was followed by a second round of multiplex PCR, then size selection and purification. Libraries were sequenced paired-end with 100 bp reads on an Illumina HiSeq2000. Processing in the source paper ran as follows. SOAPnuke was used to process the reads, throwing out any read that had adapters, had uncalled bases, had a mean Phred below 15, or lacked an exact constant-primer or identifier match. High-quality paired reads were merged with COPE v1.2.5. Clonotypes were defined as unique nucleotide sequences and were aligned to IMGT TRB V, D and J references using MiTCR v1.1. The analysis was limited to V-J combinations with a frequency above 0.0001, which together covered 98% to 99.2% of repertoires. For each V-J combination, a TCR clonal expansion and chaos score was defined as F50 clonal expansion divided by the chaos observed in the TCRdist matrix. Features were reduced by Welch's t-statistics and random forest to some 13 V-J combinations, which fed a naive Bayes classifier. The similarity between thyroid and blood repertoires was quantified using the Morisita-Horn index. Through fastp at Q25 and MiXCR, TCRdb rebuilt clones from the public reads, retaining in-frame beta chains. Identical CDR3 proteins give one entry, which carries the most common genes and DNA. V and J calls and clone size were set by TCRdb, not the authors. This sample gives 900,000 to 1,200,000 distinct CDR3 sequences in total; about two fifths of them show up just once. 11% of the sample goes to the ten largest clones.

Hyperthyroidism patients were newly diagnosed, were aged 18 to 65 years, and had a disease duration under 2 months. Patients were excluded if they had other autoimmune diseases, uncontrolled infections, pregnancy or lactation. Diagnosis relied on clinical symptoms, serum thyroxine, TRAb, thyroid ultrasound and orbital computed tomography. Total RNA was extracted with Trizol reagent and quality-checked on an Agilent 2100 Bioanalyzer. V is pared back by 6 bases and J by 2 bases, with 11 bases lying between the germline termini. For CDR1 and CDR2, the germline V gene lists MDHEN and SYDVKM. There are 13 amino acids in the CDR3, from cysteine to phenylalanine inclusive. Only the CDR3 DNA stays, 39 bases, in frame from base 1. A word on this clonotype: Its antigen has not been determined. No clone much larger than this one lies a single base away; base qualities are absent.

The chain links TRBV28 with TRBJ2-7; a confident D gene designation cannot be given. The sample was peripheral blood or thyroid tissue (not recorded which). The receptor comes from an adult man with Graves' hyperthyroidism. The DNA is TGTGCCAGCAGCACTATACCTACCTACGAGCAGTACTTC. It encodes CASSTIPTYEQYF.